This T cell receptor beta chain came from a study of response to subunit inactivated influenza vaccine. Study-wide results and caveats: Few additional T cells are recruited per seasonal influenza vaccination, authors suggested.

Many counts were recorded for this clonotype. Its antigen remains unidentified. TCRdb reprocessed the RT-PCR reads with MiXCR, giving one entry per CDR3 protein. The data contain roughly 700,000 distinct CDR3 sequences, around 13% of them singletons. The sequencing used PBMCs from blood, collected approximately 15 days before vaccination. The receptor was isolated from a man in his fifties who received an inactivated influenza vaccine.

CDR3 loop: CASSLGTGSSPLHF. The CDR3 DNA follows: TGTGCCAGCAGTTTAGGGACAGGGTCTTCACCCCTCCACTTT. The chain links TRBV12-3 or TRBV12-4 to TRBJ1-6, with 8 bases lining up with TRBD1. The CDR3 is 14 amino acids. V shed 1 base, J shed 9 bases, and the junction held 2 bases outside the gene matches.